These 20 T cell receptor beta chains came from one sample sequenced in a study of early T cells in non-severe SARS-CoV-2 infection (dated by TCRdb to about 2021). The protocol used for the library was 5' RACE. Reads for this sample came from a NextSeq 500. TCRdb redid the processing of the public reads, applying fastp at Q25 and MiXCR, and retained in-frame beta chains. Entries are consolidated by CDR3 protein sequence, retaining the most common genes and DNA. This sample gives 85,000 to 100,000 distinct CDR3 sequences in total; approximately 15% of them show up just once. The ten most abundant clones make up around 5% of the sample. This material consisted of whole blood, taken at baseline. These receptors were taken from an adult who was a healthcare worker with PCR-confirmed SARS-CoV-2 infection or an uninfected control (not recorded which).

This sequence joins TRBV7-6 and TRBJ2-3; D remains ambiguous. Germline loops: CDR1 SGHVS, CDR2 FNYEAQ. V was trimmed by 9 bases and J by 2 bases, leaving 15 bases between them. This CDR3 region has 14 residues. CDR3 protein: CARILQYSTDTQYF. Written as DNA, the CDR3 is TGTGCCAGAATCCTACAGTATTCCACAGATACGCAGTATTTT.

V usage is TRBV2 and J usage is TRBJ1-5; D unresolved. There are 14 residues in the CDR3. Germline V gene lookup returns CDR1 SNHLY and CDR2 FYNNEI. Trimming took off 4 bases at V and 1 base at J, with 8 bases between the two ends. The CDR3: CASSAGWSNQPQHF. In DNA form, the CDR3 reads TGTGCCAGCAGTGCGGGCTGGAGCAATCAGCCCCAGCATTTT.

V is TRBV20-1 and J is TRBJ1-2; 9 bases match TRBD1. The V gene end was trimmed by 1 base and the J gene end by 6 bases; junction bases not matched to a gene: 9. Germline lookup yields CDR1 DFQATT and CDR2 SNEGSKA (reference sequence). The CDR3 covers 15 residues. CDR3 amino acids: CSARAQNRDRDGYTF. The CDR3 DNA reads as TGCAGTGCTAGAGCCCAGAATCGGGACAGGGATGGCTACACCTTC.

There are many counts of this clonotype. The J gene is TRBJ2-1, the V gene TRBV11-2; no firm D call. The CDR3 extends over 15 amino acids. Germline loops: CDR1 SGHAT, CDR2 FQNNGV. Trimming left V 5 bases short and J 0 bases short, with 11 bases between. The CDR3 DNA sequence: TGTGCCAGCAGCGCTCCTAGGGTCTCCTACAATGAGCAGTTCTTC. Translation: CASSAPRVSYNEQFF. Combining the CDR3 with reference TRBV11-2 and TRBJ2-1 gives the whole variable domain EAGVAQSPRYKIIEKRQSVAFWCNPISGHATLYWYQQILGQGPKLLIQFQNNGVVDDSQLPKDRFSAERLKGVDSTLKIQPAKLEDSAVYLCASSAPRVSYNEQFFGPGTRLTVL.

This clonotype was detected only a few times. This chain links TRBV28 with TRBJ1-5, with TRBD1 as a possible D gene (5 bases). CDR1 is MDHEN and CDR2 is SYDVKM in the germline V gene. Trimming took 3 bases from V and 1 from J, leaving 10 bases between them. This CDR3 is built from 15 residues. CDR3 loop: CASSLTGGSNQPQHF. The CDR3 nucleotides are TGTGCCAGCAGTTTGACCGGGGGAAGCAATCAGCCCCAGCATTTT.

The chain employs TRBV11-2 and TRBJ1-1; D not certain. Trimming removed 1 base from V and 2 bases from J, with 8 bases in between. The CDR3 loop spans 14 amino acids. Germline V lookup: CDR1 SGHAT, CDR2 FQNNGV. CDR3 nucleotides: TGTGCCAGCAGCTTAGGGCGATATAACACTGAAGCTTTCTTT. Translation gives CASSLGRYNTEAFF. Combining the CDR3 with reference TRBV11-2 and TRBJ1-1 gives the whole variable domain EAGVAQSPRYKIIEKRQSVAFWCNPISGHATLYWYQQILGQGPKLLIQFQNNGVVDDSQLPKDRFSAERLKGVDSTLKIQPAKLEDSAVYLCASSLGRYNTEAFFGQGTRLTVV.

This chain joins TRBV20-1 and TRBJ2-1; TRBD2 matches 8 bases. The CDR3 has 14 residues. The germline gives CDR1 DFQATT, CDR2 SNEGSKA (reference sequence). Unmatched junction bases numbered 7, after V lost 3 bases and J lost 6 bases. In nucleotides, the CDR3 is TGCAGTGCTAGGCCGAGCGGGAGCTTCAATGAGCAGTTCTTC. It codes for CSARPSGSFNEQFF.

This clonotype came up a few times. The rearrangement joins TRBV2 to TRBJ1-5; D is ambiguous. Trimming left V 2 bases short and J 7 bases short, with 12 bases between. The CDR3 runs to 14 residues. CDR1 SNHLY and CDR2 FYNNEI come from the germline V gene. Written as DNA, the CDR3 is TGTGCCAGCAGTGAAACACGGGATGCCCAGCCCCAGCATTTT. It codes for CASSETRDAQPQHF.

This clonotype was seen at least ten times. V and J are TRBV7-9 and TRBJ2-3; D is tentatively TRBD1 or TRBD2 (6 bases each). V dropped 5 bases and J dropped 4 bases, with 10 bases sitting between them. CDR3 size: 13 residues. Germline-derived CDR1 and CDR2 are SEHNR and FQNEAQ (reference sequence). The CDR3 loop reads CASSPGASDTQYF. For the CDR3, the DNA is TGTGCCAGCAGCCCGGGGGCGTCAGATACGCAGTATTTT. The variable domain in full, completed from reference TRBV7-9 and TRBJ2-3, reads DTGVSQNPRHKITKRGQNVTFRCDPISEHNRLYWYRQTLGQGPEFLTYFQNEAQLEKSRLLSDRFSAERPKGSFSTLEIQRTEQGDSAMYLCASSPGASDTQYFGPGTRLTVL.

The CDR3, as DNA: TGTGCCAGCTTTCTAGTGGGCTACGAGCAGTACTTC. The encoded protein is CASFLVGYEQYF. The chain uses TRBV21-1 and TRBJ2-7; the DNA was not compared with TRBD2, the D call given in the table. TRBV21-1 is termed a pseudogene. The CDR3 sequence is 12 residues long.

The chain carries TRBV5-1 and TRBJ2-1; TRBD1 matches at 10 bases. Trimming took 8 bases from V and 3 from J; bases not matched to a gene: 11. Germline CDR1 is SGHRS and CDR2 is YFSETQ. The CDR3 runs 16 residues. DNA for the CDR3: TGCGCCAGTAGGACAGGGGGGACAGGTGGCTACAATGAGCAGTTCTTC. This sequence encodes CASRTGGTGGYNEQFF.

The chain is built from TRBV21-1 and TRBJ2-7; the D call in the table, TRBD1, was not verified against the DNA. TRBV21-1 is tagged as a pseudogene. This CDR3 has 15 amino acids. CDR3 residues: CASSARDRGTYEQYF. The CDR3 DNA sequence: TGTGCCAGCAGCGCCCGGGACAGGGGGACCTACGAGCAGTACTTC.

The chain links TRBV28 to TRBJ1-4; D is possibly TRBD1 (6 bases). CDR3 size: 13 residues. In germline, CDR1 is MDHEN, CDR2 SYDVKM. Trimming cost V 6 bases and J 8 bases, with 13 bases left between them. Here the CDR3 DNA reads TGTGCCAGCAGCCAGGGGCTTGAGGAAAAACTGTTTTTT. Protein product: CASSQGLEEKLFF.

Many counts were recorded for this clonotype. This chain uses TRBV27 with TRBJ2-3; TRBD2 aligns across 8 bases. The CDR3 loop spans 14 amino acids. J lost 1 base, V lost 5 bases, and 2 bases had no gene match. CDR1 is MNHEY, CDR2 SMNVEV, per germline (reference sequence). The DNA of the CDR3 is TGTGCCAGCAGTCAGGGACTAGGCACAGATACGCAGTATTTT. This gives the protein CASSQGLGTDTQYF.

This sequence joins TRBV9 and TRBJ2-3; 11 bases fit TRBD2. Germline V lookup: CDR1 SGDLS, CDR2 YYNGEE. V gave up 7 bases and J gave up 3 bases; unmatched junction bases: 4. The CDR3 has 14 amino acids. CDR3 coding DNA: TGTGCCAGCGGAATAGCGGGAGGGACAGATACGCAGTATTTT. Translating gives CASGIAGGTDTQYF.

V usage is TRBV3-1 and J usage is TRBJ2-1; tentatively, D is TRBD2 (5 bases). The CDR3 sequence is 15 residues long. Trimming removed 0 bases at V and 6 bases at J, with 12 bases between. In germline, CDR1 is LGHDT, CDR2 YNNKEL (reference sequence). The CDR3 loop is CASSQDPTAANEQFF. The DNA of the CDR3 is TGTGCCAGCAGCCAAGATCCAACAGCGGCCAATGAGCAGTTCTTC.

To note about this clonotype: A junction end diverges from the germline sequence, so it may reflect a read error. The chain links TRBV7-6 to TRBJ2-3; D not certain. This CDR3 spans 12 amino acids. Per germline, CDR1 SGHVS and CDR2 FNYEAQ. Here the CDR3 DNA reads TGTGTCAGCAGCCAATGGCTGGATACGCAGTATTTT. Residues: CVSSQWLDTQYF.

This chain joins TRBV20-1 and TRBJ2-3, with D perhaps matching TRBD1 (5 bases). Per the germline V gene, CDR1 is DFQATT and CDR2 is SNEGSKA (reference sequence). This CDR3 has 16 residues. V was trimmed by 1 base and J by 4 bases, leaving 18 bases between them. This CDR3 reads CSARVFLQGDADTQYF. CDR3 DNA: TGCAGTGCTAGAGTTTTCTTGCAGGGTGACGCAGATACGCAGTATTTT.

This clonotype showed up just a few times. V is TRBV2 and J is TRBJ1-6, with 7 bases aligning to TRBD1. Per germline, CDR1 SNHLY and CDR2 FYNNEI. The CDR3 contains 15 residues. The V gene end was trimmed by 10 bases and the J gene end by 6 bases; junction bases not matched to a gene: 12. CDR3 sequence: CATRPTGQINSPLHF. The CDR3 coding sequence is TGTGCCACCAGACCGACGGGACAGATTAATTCACCCCTCCACTTT.

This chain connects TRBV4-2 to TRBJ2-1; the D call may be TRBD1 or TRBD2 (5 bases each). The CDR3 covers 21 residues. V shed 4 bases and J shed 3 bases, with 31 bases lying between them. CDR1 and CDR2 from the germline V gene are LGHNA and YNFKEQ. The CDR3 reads CASSPLGSGLEGLYLYNEQFF. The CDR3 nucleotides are TGTGCCAGCAGCCCCCTGGGCAGCGGTCTAGAGGGGCTATACCTCTACAATGAGCAGTTCTTC.